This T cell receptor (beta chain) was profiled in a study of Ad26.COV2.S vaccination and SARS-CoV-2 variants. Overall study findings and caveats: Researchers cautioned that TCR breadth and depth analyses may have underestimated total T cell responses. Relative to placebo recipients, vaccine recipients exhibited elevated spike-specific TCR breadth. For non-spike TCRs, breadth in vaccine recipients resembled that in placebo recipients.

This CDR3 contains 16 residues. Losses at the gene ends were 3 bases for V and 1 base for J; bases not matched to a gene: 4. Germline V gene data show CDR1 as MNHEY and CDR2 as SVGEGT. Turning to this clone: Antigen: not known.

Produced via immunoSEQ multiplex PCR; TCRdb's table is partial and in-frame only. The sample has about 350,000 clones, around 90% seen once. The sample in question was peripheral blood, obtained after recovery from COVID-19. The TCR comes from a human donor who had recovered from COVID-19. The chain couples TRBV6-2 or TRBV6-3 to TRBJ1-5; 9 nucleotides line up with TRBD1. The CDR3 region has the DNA TGTGCCAGCAGTTATTCCGGACAGGGGAGCAATCAGCCCCAGCATTTT. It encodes CASSYSGQGSNQPQHF.